This TCR beta chain was identified in a study of follicular helper T cells after annual influenza vaccination. Study-wide background: Some donors were sampled over the 2013-2014, 2014-2015 and 2015-2016 vaccinations.

Only in-frame clones appear in the TCRdb table, and some are missing; sequencing was by immunoSEQ multiplex PCR. The profile shows several thousand clones, around 80% of them singletons. The CDR3 extends over 16 amino acids. The trim removed 5 bases at V and 4 bases at J, leaving 7 bases unmatched. Germline assignment: CDR1 MNHEY and CDR2 SMNVEV (reference sequence). As to time point: 2015-2016 season, 7 days after influenza vaccination. Subjects lived in the community and lacked influenza vaccine within the prior 6 months. The count of this clone is one. The source material was CXCR5+ CD38- circulating T follicular helper cells from blood, sampled 7 days after influenza vaccination. Specified subset: circulating Tfh, non-naive CD4+CXCR5+PD-1+ (ICOS+CD38+ or ICOS-CD38-). The chain links TRBV27 to TRBJ2-1, with TRBD2 matching over 11 bases. This clonotype was obtained from an adult who received the influenza vaccine. DNA of the CDR3: TGTGCCAGCAGTCCCACCCGACTAGCGGGATACAATGAGCAGTTCTTC. Protein: CASSPTRLAGYNEQFF.